This passage covers 21 T cell receptor beta chains from one sample sequenced in a study of T cell repertoires in cytomegalovirus infection. These receptors are not linked to any known antigen. TCRdb re-called the reads with MiXCR, one entry per CDR3 protein. The sample consists of around 900,000 distinct CDR3 sequences, roughly 30% of them appearing once. The sample in question was cultured CD8+ T cells from PBMCs, obtained from culture after CMV antigen stimulation. These receptors were obtained from a human donor in good health (CMV status not recorded). Some clones in this sample may be carry-over from other donors' samples.

The V call is TRBV20-1, the J call TRBJ2-7; TRBD1 aligns across 7 bases. V shed 3 bases, J shed 1 base, and the junction held 3 bases outside the gene matches. The germline gives CDR1 DFQATT, CDR2 SNEGSKA (reference sequence). This CDR3 has 13 amino acids. The CDR3 spells CSARDRRSYEQYV. CDR3 nucleotides: TGCAGTGCTAGGGACAGGCGATCCTACGAGCAGTACGTC.

This clonotype was detected a few times. The chain joins TRBV7-9 to TRBJ1-4; D may be TRBD1 (6 bases). CDR1 is SEHNR and CDR2 is FQNEAQ in the germline V gene (reference sequence). The V end was cut by 6 bases, the J end by 0 bases, with 20 bases between. The CDR3 is made up of 18 amino acids. The CDR3 bases are TGTGCCAGCAGACCCCCGGGAGGGGGAGACGCAACTAATGAAAAACTGTTTTTT. Protein sequence: CASRPPGGGDATNEKLFF.

This chain joins TRBV6-2 or TRBV6-3 and TRBJ2-4; 13 bases are shared with TRBD2. Germline lookup yields CDR1 MNHEY and CDR2 SVGEGT. CDR3 size: 16 residues. Unmatched junction bases numbered 6, after V lost 2 bases and J lost 8 bases. CDR3 region: CASSYGTSGEGDIQYF. The CDR3 bases are TGTGCCAGCAGTTACGGGACTAGCGGGGAAGGAGACATTCAGTACTTC.

The CDR3 reads CSVEMGVAEAFF. The CDR3 coding sequence is TGCAGTGTCGAGATGGGGGTCGCTGAAGCTTTCTTT. The chain uses TRBV20-1 and TRBJ1-1; perhaps TRBD1 as D (5 bases). CDR1 and CDR2 (germline): DFQATT, SNEGSKA (reference sequence). The CDR3 is made up of 12 amino acids. V was clipped by 7 bases and J by 6 bases, with 15 bases between them.

This clonotype was counted between two and nine times. The chain carries TRBV27 and TRBJ2-2; 14 bases align to TRBD2. CDR1 is MNHEY, CDR2 SMNVEV, per germline (reference sequence). The CDR3 spans 14 residues. V lost 5 bases and J lost 7; bases outside the gene matches: 0. The CDR3 nucleotides read TGTGCCAGCAGTGGACTAGCGGGGGGCGGGGAGCTGTTTTTT. This codes for CASSGLAGGGELFF.

This chain links TRBV7-6 with TRBJ2-5; 8 nucleotides agree with TRBD2. J gave up 2 bases and V 2 bases, and 7 bases lay outside the gene matches. The CDR3 consists of 16 residues. CDR1 is SGHVS, CDR2 FNYEAQ, per germline. CDR3 nucleotide sequence: TGTGCCAGCAGCTTAACCTGGTCGGGGGGGCAAGAGACCCAGTACTTC. Protein product: CASSLTWSGGQETQYF.

The chain recombines TRBV4-2 with TRBJ2-1; 7 bases match TRBD2. Trimming cost V 3 bases and J 13 bases; bases outside gene matches: 6. Germline V gene sequence: CDR1 LGHNA, CDR2 YNFKEQ. The length of the CDR3 is 12 residues. The CDR3 here is CASSQGGNDQFF. CDR3 DNA: TGTGCCAGCAGCCAGGGGGGGAACGATCAGTTCTTC.

The chain carries TRBV7-9 and TRBJ1-4; D is possibly TRBD1 (5 bases). Trimming left V 5 bases short and J 4 bases short, with 14 bases between. The CDR3 runs to 15 residues. The germline V gene has CDR1 SEHNR and CDR2 FQNEAQ (reference sequence). CDR3 coding DNA: TGTGCCAGCAGCCGCCCGACAGATTATAATGAAAAACTGTTTTTT. The encoded protein is CASSRPTDYNEKLFF.

Here the CDR3 reads CASSTPRRGTQYF. The CDR3 bases are TGTGCCAGCAGCACGCCACGCCGTGGGACCCAGTACTTC. This rearrangement joins TRBV7-9 to TRBJ2-5; no reliable D call. The length of the CDR3 is 13 residues. The V end lost 5 bases, the J end lost 7 bases, and 14 bases lay between the germline ends. Per the germline V gene, CDR1 is SEHNR and CDR2 is FQNEAQ (reference sequence).

As concerns this clonotype: The CDR3 end shows no conserved phenylalanine or tryptophan, and so a read error is likely. This chain links TRBV12-3 or TRBV12-4 with TRBJ1-1, with D possibly being TRBD1 (6 bases). This CDR3 has 15 amino acids. V lost 5 bases to trimming and J lost 0 bases, with 13 bases between them. CDR3 DNA: TGTGCCAGCAGTGGAAGGGGGACGGTGAACACTGAAGCTTTCTCT. Translated: CASSGRGTVNTEAFS.

In this sample, this clonotype turned up a few times. This sequence joins TRBV5-6 and TRBJ2-3; TRBD2 matches at 9 bases. Germline assignment: CDR1 SGHDT and CDR2 YYEEEE. The CDR3 spans 19 residues. V lost 2 bases, J lost 2 bases, and 15 bases stayed unmatched. Here the CDR3 reads CASSLSPSASGAYTDTQYF. CDR3 in DNA: TGTGCCAGCAGCTTAAGCCCCTCGGCTAGCGGGGCATACACAGATACGCAGTATTTT.

This chain connects TRBV6-1 to TRBJ2-7; a weak D match, TRBD1 (6 bases). Germline CDR1 reads MNHNS; CDR2 reads SASEGT. V shed 6 bases and J shed 4 bases, with 13 bases lying between them. The CDR3 is 13 residues long. CDR3 residues: CASRAEQGYEQYV. Here the CDR3 DNA reads TGTGCCAGCAGGGCCGAACAGGGTTACGAGCAGTACGTC.

This clonotype showed up just once. The CDR3 bases are TGTGCCAGCAGTTTAACTTCACAGGGGGGTGAGCAGTACTTC. Translated, it gives CASSLTSQGGEQYF. The rearrangement links TRBV27 to TRBJ2-7; 8 positions match TRBD1. The germline gives CDR1 MNHEY, CDR2 SMNVEV (reference sequence). The length of the CDR3 is 14 residues. V lost 2 bases to trimming and J lost 7 bases; unmatched junction nucleotides: 7.

The chain is built from TRBV7-9 and TRBJ1-1, with D maybe TRBD1 (5 bases). Germline values: CDR1 SEHNR, CDR2 FQNEAQ (reference sequence). The CDR3 has 15 residues. Between the trimmed V and J ends, which lost 5 bases and 1 base, there was a span of 14 bases. This CDR3 reads CASSPTGSSNTEAFF. The DNA of the CDR3 is TGTGCCAGCAGCCCCACAGGTTCCTCGAACACTGAAGCTTTCTTT.

The CDR3 DNA sequence: TGTGCCAGCAGCCCTGGGCAGGGGGCTTTAAAGTGGCAAGAGACCCAGTACTTC. It yields the protein CASSPGQGALKWQETQYF. This chain joins TRBV28 and TRBJ2-5, with 8 positions matching TRBD1. CDR3 length: 18 residues. CDR1 is MDHEN, CDR2 SYDVKM, per germline. The V gene end was trimmed by 6 bases and the J gene end by 2 bases; junction bases not matched to a gene: 17.

The chain employs TRBV12-3 or TRBV12-4 and TRBJ2-6; TRBD1 matches 8 bases. The V gene end was trimmed by 7 bases and the J gene end by 3 bases; junction bases not matched to a gene: 8. CDR3 length equals 16 residues. CDR3 sequence (DNA): TGTGCCAGCACCGTCCAGGGGGCTAATGGGGCCAACGTCCTGACTTTC. Translation: CASTVQGANGANVLTF.

This clonotype was recorded a few times. The chain recombines TRBV19 with TRBJ1-1; D remains ambiguous. The germline CDR1 and CDR2 sequences are LNHDA and SQIVND (reference sequence). The CDR3 length is 10 residues. Trimming took off 6 bases at V and 6 bases at J, with 5 bases between the two ends. The CDR3 loop is CASRSAEAFF. Here the CDR3 DNA reads TGTGCCAGTAGATCTGCTGAAGCTTTCTTT.

This clonotype appeared a few times. The J gene is TRBJ2-5, the V gene TRBV28; 8 bases line up with TRBD1. Unmatched junction bases numbered 10, after V lost 5 bases and J lost 5 bases. This CDR3 spans 15 amino acids. Per the germline V gene, CDR1 is MDHEN and CDR2 is SYDVKM. Here the CDR3 reads CASSDPGQERETQYF. The CDR3 DNA follows: TGTGCCAGCAGTGATCCGGGACAGGAGAGGGAGACCCAGTACTTC.

The chain has TRBV4-1 and TRBJ2-7; tentative D call: TRBD2 (6 bases). Trimming shortened V by 3 bases and J by 6 bases, and 15 bases separated the two germline ends. Germline values: CDR1 MGHRA, CDR2 YSYEKL. The CDR3 totals 14 residues. CDR3 region: CASSQGYGGSEQYF. The CDR3 coding sequence is TGCGCCAGCAGCCAGGGATATGGGGGGAGCGAGCAGTACTTC.

This chain connects TRBV12-5 to TRBJ1-1, with no clear D. Germline V gives CDR1 LGHNT, CDR2 FRNRAP. V lost 7 bases, J lost 3 bases, and 18 bases lay in between. The CDR3 spans 15 residues. The CDR3 reads CASDPIGYVDTEAFF. The CDR3 bases are TGTGCTAGTGATCCTATTGGGTATGTGGACACTGAAGCTTTCTTT.

This clonotype was recorded a few times. This chain joins TRBV7-9 and TRBJ2-2; no reliable D call. V gave up 4 bases and J gave up 0 bases, with 12 bases separating them. The length of the CDR3 is 16 residues. CDR1 SEHNR and CDR2 FQNEAQ come from the germline V gene (reference sequence). The CDR3 here is CASSSVGRTNTGELFF. The CDR3 nucleotides read TGTGCCAGCAGCTCCGTCGGGCGGACGAACACCGGGGAGCTGTTTTTT.